The 20 T cell receptor beta chains below come from one sample, sequenced in a study of T cell responses to AZD1222 COVID-19 vaccine. The protocol was immunoSEQ multiplex PCR, while the TCRdb copy is restricted to in-frame clones and leaves out a portion. The table records roughly 79,000 clones, about 91% of them present only once. The sample in question was peripheral blood, obtained on day 0 of MenACWY control vaccination. Receptor source: an adult in good health.

J is TRBJ2-3 and V is TRBV18; D is unresolved. CDR1 and CDR2 (germline): KGHSH, LQKENI. This CDR3 spans 15 amino acids. The V end was cut by 3 bases, the J end by 0 bases, with 10 bases between. CDR3 DNA sequence: TGTGCCAGCTCACCGAGCAGACAAAGCACAGATACGCAGTATTTT. Translation gives CASSPSRQSTDTQYF.

The chain links TRBV29-1 to TRBJ2-3, with TRBD2 matching 8 bases. The CDR3 is 13 amino acids. V was pared by 5 bases and J by 15 bases, with 16 bases of the junction left unmatched. Germline CDR1 and CDR2: SQVTM and ANQGSEA. CDR3 amino acids: CSVTWLAGGGGYF. Written as DNA, the CDR3 is TGCAGCGTTACCTGGCTAGCGGGTGGGGGGGGATATTTT.

This sequence joins TRBV20-1 and TRBJ1-6; D is unclear. The CDR3 is 11 amino acids. V was trimmed by 1 base and J by 15 bases, leaving 10 bases between them. CDR1 is DFQATT and CDR2 is SNEGSKA in the germline V gene (reference sequence). This CDR3 reads CSARVGYVLHF. The CDR3 nucleotides are TGCAGTGCTAGAGTTGGGTACGTCCTCCACTTT.

The chain has TRBV6-5 and TRBJ2-7; 7 bases agree with TRBD2. CDR3 length equals 13 residues. With V trimmed by 7 bases and J by 6 bases, 9 bases remained unmatched. In germline, CDR1 is MNHEY, CDR2 SVGAGI. In nucleotides, the CDR3 is TGTGCCAGCACTGGTGGTTGGGGGGGCGAGCAGTACTTC. The encoded protein is CASTGGWGGEQYF.

The J gene is TRBJ2-1, the V gene TRBV19, with 7 positions matching TRBD2. Trimming at V came to 10 bases and at J to 4 bases, leaving 19 bases not matched to a gene. This CDR3 comprises 17 residues. Looked up from germline, CDR1 is LNHDA and CDR2 is SQIVND (reference sequence). The CDR3 sequence is CATHGASGDDFYNEQFF. In DNA form, the CDR3 reads TGTGCCACCCATGGGGCTAGCGGCGATGACTTTTACAATGAGCAGTTCTTC.

The chain uses TRBV6-5 and TRBJ1-3; no clear D. CDR1 is MNHEY and CDR2 is SVGAGI in the germline V gene. The CDR3 consists of 16 residues. V was clipped by 0 bases and J by 0 bases, with 9 bases between them. The CDR3 DNA reads TGTGCCAGCAGTTACTCTAGGGAGAGCTCTGGAAACACCATATATTTT. Residues: CASSYSRESSGNTIYF.

The chain has TRBV3-1 (or the pseudogene TRBV3-2) and TRBJ1-4; D not resolved. CDR1 and CDR2 (germline): LGHDT, YNNKEL (reference sequence). The V end was cut by 3 bases, the J end by 10 bases, with 18 bases between. The CDR3 covers 15 residues. CDR3 DNA: TGTGCCAGCAGCCACAAAAAATCTACCAAGGGAAAACTGTTTTTT. It translates to CASSHKKSTKGKLFF.

The chain recombines TRBV11-2 with TRBJ1-1; D might be TRBD1 (5 bases). CDR3 length: 16 residues. CDR1 is SGHAT and CDR2 is FQNNGV in the germline V gene. Deletions cut 3 bases from V and 1 base from J, with 15 bases between. CDR3 nucleotides: TGTGCCAGCAGCTTTAGCTTACCGGGACGGAACACTGAAGCTTTCTTT. This encodes CASSFSLPGRNTEAFF.

The genes are TRBV7-8 and TRBJ1-3, with a tentative D call TRBD1 (6 bases). The germline V gene has CDR1 SGHVS and CDR2 FQNEAQ. V gave up 2 bases and J gave up 4 bases, with 12 bases separating them. This CDR3 comprises 15 residues. The CDR3 sequence is CASSLIQGLGNTIYF. The CDR3 bases are TGTGCCAGCAGCTTAATCCAGGGGCTAGGAAACACCATATATTTT.

This chain uses TRBV7-6 with TRBJ2-7; 7 bases map to TRBD2. Trimming took 1 base from V and 3 from J; bases not matched to a gene: 6. Germline V gives CDR1 SGHVS, CDR2 FNYEAQ. The CDR3 spans 15 residues. This chain's CDR3 is CASSLEWRESYEQYF. The CDR3 DNA sequence: TGTGCCAGCAGCTTAGAGTGGCGGGAGAGCTACGAGCAGTACTTC.

The rearrangement uses TRBV5-1 and TRBJ1-6, with TRBD1 matching over 10 bases. This CDR3 region has 15 residues. V gave up 4 bases and J gave up 13 bases; unmatched junction bases: 11. The V gene's germline CDR1 is SGHRS and CDR2 YFSETQ. The CDR3 bases are TGCGCCAGCAGCCCGACAGGGGGCGCGGGGGTGCCCCTCCACTTT. Translation gives CASSPTGGAGVPLHF.

The chain is built from TRBV7-8 and TRBJ2-3; 12 positions agree with TRBD2. The trim removed 5 bases at V and 3 bases at J, leaving 15 bases unmatched. This CDR3 region has 19 residues. CDR1 and CDR2 (germline): SGHVS, FQNEAQ. Here the CDR3 reads CASSLRGQASGRATDTQYF. The CDR3 DNA reads TGTGCCAGCAGCCTAAGGGGACAGGCTAGCGGGAGGGCAACAGATACGCAGTATTTT.

J is TRBJ2-7 and V is TRBV7-9, with 8 positions matching TRBD1. Germline V gene sequence: CDR1 SEHNR, CDR2 FQNEAQ (reference sequence). Unmatched junction bases numbered 4, after V lost 1 base and J lost 5 bases. There are 14 residues in the CDR3. The CDR3 bases are TGTGCCAGCAGCTTAGGCAGGGGGCGAGACGAGCAGTACTTC. It codes for CASSLGRGRDEQYF.

The CDR3 is CASSKPPGQGVDTQYF. CDR3 bases: TGTGCCAGCAGTAAACCCCCGGGACAGGGCGTAGATACGCAGTATTTT. The chain is built from TRBV6-2 or TRBV6-3 and TRBJ2-3; 9 bases line up with TRBD1. The CDR3 totals 16 residues. CDR1 is MNHEY and CDR2 is SVGEGT in the germline V gene. V lost 5 bases, J lost 5 bases, and 11 bases stayed unmatched.

The chain joins TRBV18 to TRBJ1-4; possibly TRBD1 for D (6 bases). This CDR3 region has 15 residues. Germline V CDR1 and CDR2: KGHSH, LQKENI. V was trimmed by 0 bases and J by 8 bases, leaving 13 bases between them. CDR3 sequence reads: CASSPPGGVGEKLFF. The CDR3 DNA reads as TGTGCCAGCTCACCACCGGGGGGCGTCGGGGAAAAACTGTTTTTT.

The chain employs TRBV7-2 and TRBJ1-2; D unclear. Trimming left V 6 bases short and J 6 bases short, with 14 bases between. Per the germline V gene, CDR1 is SGHTA and CDR2 is FQGNSA. The CDR3 runs 13 residues. The CDR3 DNA reads TGTGCCAGCAGTCCGGATGGCGTGCATGGCTACACCTTC. Encoded protein: CASSPDGVHGYTF.

The chain links TRBV24-1 to TRBJ1-5; tentative D call: TRBD1 (5 bases). The CDR3 totals 15 residues. V shed 4 bases and J shed 4 bases, with 13 bases lying between them. Germline lookup yields CDR1 KGHDR and CDR2 SFDVKD. DNA for the CDR3: TGTGCCACCAGTGACCCAGGGACCGGGAATCAGCCCCAGCATTTT. Translated, it gives CATSDPGTGNQPQHF.

The rearrangement links TRBV7-6 to TRBJ2-6; D perhaps matches TRBD2 (6 bases). This CDR3 is 21 amino acids long. The germline CDR1 and CDR2 sequences are SGHVS and FNYEAQ. V was trimmed by 4 bases and J by 2 bases, leaving 27 bases between them. CDR3 in DNA: TGTGCCAGCAGCTCCGGACCTTCGGGGGTACTAACAAGGCCTGGGGCCAACGTCCTGACTTTC. Protein sequence: CASSSGPSGVLTRPGANVLTF.

The chain employs TRBV6-2 or TRBV6-3 and TRBJ2-7, with 8 bases identical to TRBD1. Germline V lookup: CDR1 MNHEY, CDR2 SVGEGT. This CDR3 comprises 16 residues. V lost 5 bases and J lost 5; bases outside the gene matches: 14. The DNA of the CDR3 is TGTGCCAGCAGTACCGCTCCCGGCAGGGGGCTGGACGAGCAGTACTTC. Its translation is CASSTAPGRGLDEQYF.

This clone occurred once. The chain couples TRBV7-2 to TRBJ1-6; tentative D call: TRBD1 (6 bases). The CDR3 consists of 14 residues. CDR1 is SGHTA and CDR2 is FQGNSA in the germline V gene. V was trimmed by 5 bases and J by 5 bases, leaving 10 bases between them. CDR3 in DNA: TGTGCCAGCAGCAAAGGACAGAATAATTCACCCCTCCACTTT. Its protein is CASSKGQNNSPLHF.